This T cell receptor beta chain is drawn from a study of spatial heterogeneity in lung cancer. Study information: Sequences of the beta chain were consistently detected in greater numbers than alpha-chain sequences.

Time point indicated: sample taken at primary tumor resection. Whole RNA came from tumor, nontumor lung or frozen PBMC and was sequenced without being sorted. Remarks on this clonotype: This beta chain is off target for a library built for alpha chains, so its abundance means little.

Germline loops: CDR1 MNHNS, CDR2 SASEGT. The CDR3 runs 14 residues. V was clipped by 3 bases and J by 3 bases, with 10 bases between them. A unique molecular identifier was carried by every single TCR cDNA molecule. TCRdb processed the 5' RACE reads anew with MiXCR; each CDR3 protein has one entry. Here the sample spans 4,500 to 5,500 distinct CDR3 sequences, around 18% being singletons. The rearrangement links TRBV6-1 to TRBJ2-3; D not resolved. The source was normal lung tissue next to the tumor, collected at surgery. The receptor was isolated from a male donor with early-stage non-small cell lung cancer. The CDR3 bases are TGTGCCAGCAGTGAGGTTGTGAAGACAGATACGCAGTATTTT. Its protein is CASSEVVKTDTQYF.